This T cell receptor (beta chain) came from a study of shared clonotypes between healthy human individuals. Study-level information: Three plates each covered CD4 naive and memory; CD8 naive two, CD8 memory one.

CDR3 length: 13 amino acids. Per germline, CDR1 WNHNN and CDR2 SYGVQD (reference sequence). V was cut by 8 bases and J by 6 bases, with 14 bases left in between. The run depth of the assay was deep. Clones were sequenced by immunoSEQ multiplex PCR, and TCRdb holds only the in-frame ones, with some missing. The sample has over 1.4 million clones, 96% seen once. CD45RA+ naive and CD45RA-negative memory subsets were separated from CD4+ cells. The chain uses TRBV10-1 and TRBJ2-1; the D gene is possibly TRBD2 (5 bases). This TCR derives from a young man in good health. Sequencing was carried out using naive CD4+ T cells sorted from blood. Sample subset: CD45RA+ positively selected. Written as DNA, the CDR3 is TGCGCCAGCGGGATAGCGACGTCCAATGAGCAGTTCTTC. This gives the protein CASGIATSNEQFF.